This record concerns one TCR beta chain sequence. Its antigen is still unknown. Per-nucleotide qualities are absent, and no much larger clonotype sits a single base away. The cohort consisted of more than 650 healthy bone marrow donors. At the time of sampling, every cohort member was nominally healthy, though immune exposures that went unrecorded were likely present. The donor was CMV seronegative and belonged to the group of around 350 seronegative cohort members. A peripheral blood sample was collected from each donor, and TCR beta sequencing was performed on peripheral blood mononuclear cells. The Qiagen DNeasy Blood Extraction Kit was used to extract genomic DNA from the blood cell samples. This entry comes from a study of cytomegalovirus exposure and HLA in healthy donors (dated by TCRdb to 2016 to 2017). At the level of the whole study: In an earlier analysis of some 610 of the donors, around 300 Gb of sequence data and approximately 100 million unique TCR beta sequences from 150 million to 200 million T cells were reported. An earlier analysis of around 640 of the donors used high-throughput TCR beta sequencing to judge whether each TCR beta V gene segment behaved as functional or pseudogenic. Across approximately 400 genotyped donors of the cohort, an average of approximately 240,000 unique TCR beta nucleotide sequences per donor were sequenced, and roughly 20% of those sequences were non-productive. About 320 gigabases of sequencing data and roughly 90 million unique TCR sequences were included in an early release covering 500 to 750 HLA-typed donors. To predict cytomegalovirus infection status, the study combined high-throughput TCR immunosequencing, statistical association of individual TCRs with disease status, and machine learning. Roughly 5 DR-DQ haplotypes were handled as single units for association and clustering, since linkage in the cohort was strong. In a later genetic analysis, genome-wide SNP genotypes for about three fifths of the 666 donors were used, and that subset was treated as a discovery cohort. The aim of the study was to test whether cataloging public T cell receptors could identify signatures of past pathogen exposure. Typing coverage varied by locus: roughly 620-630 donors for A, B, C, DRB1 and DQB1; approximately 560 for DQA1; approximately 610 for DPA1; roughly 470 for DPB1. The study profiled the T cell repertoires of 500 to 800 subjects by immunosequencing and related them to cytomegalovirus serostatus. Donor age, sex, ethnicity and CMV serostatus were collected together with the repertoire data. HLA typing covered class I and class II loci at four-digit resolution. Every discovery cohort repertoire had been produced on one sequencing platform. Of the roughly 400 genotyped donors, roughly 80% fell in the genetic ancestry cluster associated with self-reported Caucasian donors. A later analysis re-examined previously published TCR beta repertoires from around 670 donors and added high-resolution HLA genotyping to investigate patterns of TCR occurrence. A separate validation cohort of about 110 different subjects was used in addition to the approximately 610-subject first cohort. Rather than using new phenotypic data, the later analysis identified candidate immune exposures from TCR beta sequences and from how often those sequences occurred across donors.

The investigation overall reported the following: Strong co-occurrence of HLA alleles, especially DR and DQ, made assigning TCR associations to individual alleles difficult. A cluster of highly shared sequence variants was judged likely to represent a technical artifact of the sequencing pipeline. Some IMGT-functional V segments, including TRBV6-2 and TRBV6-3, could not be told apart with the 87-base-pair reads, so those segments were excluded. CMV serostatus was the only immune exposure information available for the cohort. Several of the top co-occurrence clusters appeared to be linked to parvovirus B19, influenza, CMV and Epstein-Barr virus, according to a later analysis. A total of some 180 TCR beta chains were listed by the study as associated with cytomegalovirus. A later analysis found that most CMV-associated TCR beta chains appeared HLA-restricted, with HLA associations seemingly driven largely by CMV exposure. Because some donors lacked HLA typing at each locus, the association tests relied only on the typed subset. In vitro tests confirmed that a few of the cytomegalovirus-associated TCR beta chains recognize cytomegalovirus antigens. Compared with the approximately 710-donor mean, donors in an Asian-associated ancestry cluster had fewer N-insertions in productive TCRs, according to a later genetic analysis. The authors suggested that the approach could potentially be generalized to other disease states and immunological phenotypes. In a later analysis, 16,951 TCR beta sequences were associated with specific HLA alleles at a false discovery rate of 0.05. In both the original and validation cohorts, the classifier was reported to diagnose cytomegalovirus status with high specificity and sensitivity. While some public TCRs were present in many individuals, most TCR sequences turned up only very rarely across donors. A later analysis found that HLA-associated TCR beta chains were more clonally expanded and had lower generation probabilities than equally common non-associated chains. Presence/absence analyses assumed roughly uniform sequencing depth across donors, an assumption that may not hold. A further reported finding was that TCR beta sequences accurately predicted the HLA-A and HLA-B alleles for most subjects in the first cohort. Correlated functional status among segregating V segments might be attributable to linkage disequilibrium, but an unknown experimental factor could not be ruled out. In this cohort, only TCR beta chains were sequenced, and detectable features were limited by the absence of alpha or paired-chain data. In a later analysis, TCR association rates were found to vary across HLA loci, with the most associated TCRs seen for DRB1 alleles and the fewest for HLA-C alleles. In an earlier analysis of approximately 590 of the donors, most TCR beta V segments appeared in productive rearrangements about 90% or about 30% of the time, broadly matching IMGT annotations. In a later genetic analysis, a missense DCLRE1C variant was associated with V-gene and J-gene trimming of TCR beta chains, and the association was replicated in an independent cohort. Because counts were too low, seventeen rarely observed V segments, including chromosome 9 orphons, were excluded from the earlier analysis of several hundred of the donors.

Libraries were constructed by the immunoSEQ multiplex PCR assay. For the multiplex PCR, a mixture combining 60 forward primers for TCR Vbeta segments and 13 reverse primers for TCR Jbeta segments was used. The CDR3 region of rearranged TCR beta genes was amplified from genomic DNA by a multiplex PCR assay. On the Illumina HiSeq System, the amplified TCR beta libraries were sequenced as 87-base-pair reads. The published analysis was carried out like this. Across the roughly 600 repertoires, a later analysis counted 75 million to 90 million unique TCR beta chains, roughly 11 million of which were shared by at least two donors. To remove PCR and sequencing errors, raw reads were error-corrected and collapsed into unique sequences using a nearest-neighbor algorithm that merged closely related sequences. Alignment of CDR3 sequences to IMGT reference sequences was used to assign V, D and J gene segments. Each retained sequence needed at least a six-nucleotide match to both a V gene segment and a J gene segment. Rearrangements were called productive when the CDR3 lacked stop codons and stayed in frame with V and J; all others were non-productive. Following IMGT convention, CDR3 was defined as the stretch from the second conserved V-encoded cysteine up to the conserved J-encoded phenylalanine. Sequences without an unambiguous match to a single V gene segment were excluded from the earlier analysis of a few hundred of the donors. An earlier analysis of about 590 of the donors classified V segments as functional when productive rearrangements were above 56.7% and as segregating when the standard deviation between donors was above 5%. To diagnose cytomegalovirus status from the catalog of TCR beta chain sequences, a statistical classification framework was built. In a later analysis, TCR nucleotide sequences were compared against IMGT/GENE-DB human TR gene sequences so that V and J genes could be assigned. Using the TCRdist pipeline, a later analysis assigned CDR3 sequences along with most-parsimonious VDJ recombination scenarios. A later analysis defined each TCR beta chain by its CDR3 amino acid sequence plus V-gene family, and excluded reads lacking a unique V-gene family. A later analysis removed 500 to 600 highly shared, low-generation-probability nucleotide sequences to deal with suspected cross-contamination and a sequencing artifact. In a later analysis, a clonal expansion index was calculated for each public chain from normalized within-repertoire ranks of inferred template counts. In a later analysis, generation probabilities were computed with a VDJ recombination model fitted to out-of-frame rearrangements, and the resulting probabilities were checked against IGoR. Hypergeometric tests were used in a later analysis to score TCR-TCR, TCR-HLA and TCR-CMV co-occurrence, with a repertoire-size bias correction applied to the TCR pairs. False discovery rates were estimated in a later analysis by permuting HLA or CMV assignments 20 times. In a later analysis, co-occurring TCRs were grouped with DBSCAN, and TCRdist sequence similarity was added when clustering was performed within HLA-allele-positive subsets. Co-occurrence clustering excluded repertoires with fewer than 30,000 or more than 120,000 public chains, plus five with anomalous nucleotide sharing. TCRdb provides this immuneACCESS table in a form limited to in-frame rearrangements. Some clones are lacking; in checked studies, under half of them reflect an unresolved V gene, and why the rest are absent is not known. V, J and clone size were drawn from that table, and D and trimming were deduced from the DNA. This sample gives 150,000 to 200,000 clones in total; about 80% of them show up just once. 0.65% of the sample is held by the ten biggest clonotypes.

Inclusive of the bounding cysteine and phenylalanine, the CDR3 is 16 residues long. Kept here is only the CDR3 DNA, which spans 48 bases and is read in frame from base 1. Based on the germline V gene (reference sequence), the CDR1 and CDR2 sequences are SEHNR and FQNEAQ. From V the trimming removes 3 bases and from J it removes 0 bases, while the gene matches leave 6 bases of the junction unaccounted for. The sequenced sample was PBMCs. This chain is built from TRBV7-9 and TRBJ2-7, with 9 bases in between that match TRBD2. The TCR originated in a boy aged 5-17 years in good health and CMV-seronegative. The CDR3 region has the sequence CASSLGLAGISYEQYF. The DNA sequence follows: TGTGCCAGCAGCTTGGGGCTAGCGGGGATCTCCTACGAGCAGTACTTC.